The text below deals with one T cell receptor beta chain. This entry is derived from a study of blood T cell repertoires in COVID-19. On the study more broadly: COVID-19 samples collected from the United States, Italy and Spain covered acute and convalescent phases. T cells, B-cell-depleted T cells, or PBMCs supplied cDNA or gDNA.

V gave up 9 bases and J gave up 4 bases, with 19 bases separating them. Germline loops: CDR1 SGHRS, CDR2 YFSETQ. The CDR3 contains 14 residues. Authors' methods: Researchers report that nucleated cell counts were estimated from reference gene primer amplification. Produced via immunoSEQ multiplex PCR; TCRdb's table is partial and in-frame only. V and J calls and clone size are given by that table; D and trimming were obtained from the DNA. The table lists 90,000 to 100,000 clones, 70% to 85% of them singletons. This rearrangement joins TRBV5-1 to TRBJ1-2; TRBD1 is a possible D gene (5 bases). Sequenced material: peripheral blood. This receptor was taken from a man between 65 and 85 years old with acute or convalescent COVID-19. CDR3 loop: CATPWDDSVYGYTF. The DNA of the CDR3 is TGCGCCACCCCGTGGGATGACAGTGTCTATGGCTACACCTTC. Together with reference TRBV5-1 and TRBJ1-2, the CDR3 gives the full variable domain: KAGVTQTPRYLIKTRGQQVTLSCSPISGHRSVSWYQQTPGQGLQFLFEYFSETQRNKGNFPGRFSGRQFSNSRSEMNVSTLELGDSALYLCATPWDDSVYGYTFGSGTRLTVV.